The subject of this entry is one TCR beta chain. Per germline, CDR1 KGHDR and CDR2 SFDVKD. This CDR3 spans 13 amino acids. V was clipped by 8 bases and J by 12 bases; unmatched bases: 13. The sample comes from a study of blood T cell repertoires in COVID-19. Profiled with immunoSEQ multiplex PCR; TCRdb holds only in-frame clones, not every one. This sample has approximately 300,000 clones, with about nine tenths found just once. This clonotype was obtained from a man aged 25 to 45 who had recovered from COVID-19. The sequencing input was PBMCs or T cells enriched from blood (not recorded which). J is TRBJ2-7 and V is TRBV24-1; 9 positions agree with TRBD1. In DNA, the CDR3 is TGTGCCACCACCGAACCAAGGACAGGGGAGAGGTACTTC. It translates to CATTEPRTGERYF.